The T cell receptor (beta chain) described here comes from a study of T-cell reconstitution after alpha-beta-depleted transplantation in children. Findings and caveats of the study: Among T cells one year after transplant, newly produced cells accounted for most counts and diversity. Certain patients had high TCRbeta diversity at day 60, and it came from recipient T cells and thymic progenitors that survived.

As regards this clonotype: The antigen remains unidentified.

The germline gives CDR1 SGHVS, CDR2 FQNEAQ. Trimming took off 2 bases at V and 3 bases at J, with 11 bases between the two ends. This CDR3 is built from 14 residues. Preparation of the TCRbeta library involved a method that used unique molecular identifiers. TCRdb passed the PCR reads through MiXCR, listing each CDR3 protein once. The sample has about 980,000 distinct CDR3 sequences, roughly 29% seen once; the top ten hold approximately 30%. The chain recombines TRBV7-8 with TRBJ2-7; tentative D call: TRBD2 (5 bases). Sequencing was performed on PBMCs, mostly from graft donor cells, taken 360 days after TCRalphabeta/CD19-depleted stem cell transplant. The sequence came from a boy in the first two years of life who had a stem cell transplant for SCID, so the T cells may come from the graft donor. The CDR3 protein is CASSLYGVGYEQYF. CDR3 DNA: TGTGCCAGCAGCTTATACGGGGTGGGCTACGAGCAGTACTTC.